Each of the 13 T cell receptor beta chains below was sequenced from the same sample in a study of response to subunit inactivated influenza vaccine. Each CDR3 protein gets one entry after TCRdb re-called the RT-PCR reads with MiXCR. The top ten clones hold 9.5% to 13% of a sample with under 950,000 distinct CDR3 sequences, 21% of them seen once. The material sequenced was PBMCs from blood, taken around 5 days after vaccination. The receptors here all came from a man aged 50 to 59 who received an inactivated influenza vaccine.

The J gene is TRBJ1-4, the V gene TRBV7-9, with TRBD1 identical over 8 bases. The length of the CDR3 is 14 residues. Trimming took 5 bases from V and 5 from J; bases not matched to a gene: 4. Germline CDR1 SEHNR, CDR2 FQNEAQ (reference sequence). The CDR3 here is CASSVRQGNEKLFF. DNA of the CDR3: TGTGCCAGCAGCGTGAGACAGGGGAATGAAAAACTGTTTTTT.

This clonotype is a singleton in its sample. The chain recombines TRBV6-7 with TRBJ2-7; the D is unclear. TRBV6-7 falls under the ORF class, with uncertain function. The V end lost 11 bases, the J end lost 1 base, and 9 bases lay between the germline ends. The CDR3 extends over 11 amino acids. CDR3 region: CASPGSYEQYF. The CDR3 DNA reads as TGTGCCTCCCCTGGATCCTACGAGCAGTACTTC.

This clonotype was found a few times. The chain employs TRBV29-1 and TRBJ2-1; the match to TRBD1 covers 7 bases. This CDR3 has 14 amino acids. CDR1 and CDR2 from the germline V gene are SQVTM and ANQGSEA. V lost 5 bases and J lost 2; bases outside the gene matches: 6. For the CDR3, the DNA is TGCAGCGTTACCGGGACAGTGGCCTACAATGAGCAGTTCTTC. This gives the protein CSVTGTVAYNEQFF.

A few counts support this clonotype. V gene TRBV28 combines with J gene TRBJ2-2; D is undetermined. V was cut by 6 bases and J by 2 bases, with 10 bases left in between. Germline V gene lookup returns CDR1 MDHEN and CDR2 SYDVKM. This CDR3 contains 14 residues. The CDR3 is CASSISVNTGELFF. The CDR3 DNA follows: TGTGCCAGCAGCATAAGCGTTAACACCGGGGAGCTGTTTTTT.

This clonotype appeared many times. The gene calls are TRBV7-2 and TRBJ2-7; TRBD1 or TRBD2 may be the D gene (7 bases each). V lost 5 bases and J 0 bases, leaving 14 bases between the germline ends. The CDR3 length is 15 residues. CDR1 SGHTA and CDR2 FQGNSA come from the germline V gene. DNA of the CDR3: TGTGCCAGCAGCCCAGGGGGGGGAAACTCCTACGAGCAGTACTTC. It codes for CASSPGGGNSYEQYF.

The chain couples TRBV12-3 or TRBV12-4 to TRBJ2-3, with 8 bases aligning to TRBD2. The V and J ends lost 6 bases and 2 bases, in that order; junction bases with no gene match: 7. The CDR3 spans 15 residues. CDR3 region: CASRIRGGTTDTQYF. The CDR3 DNA reads TGTGCCAGCAGGATTCGCGGGGGGACCACAGATACGCAGTATTTT.

This chain joins TRBV12-3 or TRBV12-4 and TRBJ2-7; D possibly corresponds to TRBD1 (6 bases). The CDR3 length is 15 residues. Trimming took off 1 base at V and 2 bases at J, with 12 bases between the two ends. DNA of the CDR3: TGTGCCAGCAGTTTAGGGACAGTGATGCCCTACGAGCAGTACTTC. Its protein is CASSLGTVMPYEQYF.

J is TRBJ2-7 and V is TRBV29-1; a possible D gene is TRBD2 (5 bases). CDR1 and CDR2 (germline): SQVTM, ANQGSEA. CDR3 length equals 15 residues. Trimming removed 3 bases from V and 0 bases from J, with 15 bases in between. The CDR3 coding sequence is TGCAGCGTTGATTCCTTCAATGAGGGCTCCTACGAGCAGTACTTC. Translated: CSVDSFNEGSYEQYF.

V is TRBV12-3 or TRBV12-4 and J is TRBJ1-5; TRBD1 matches 9 bases. CDR3 length: 13 residues. J lost 10 bases, V lost 5 bases, and 6 bases had no gene match. CDR3 in amino acids: CASSRDRASPQHF. The DNA for the CDR3 is TGTGCCAGCAGTCGGGACAGGGCTAGTCCCCAGCATTTT.

V usage is TRBV10-2 and J usage is TRBJ2-3; 8 bases match TRBD2. The CDR3 consists of 17 residues. Looked up from germline, CDR1 is WSHSY and CDR2 is SAAADI. With 0 bases clipped from V and 2 bases from J, the junction kept 7 bases outside the gene matches. CDR3 DNA: TGCGCCAGCAGTGAGTCCCACCCCGGGGGGGTCACAGATACGCAGTATTTT. This sequence encodes CASSESHPGGVTDTQYF.

This clonotype occurred many times. The chain carries TRBV20-1 and TRBJ2-6, with 9 bases that match TRBD1. Germline V gene lookup returns CDR1 DFQATT and CDR2 SNEGSKA (reference sequence). The CDR3 is made up of 18 amino acids. Germline trimming cut 5 bases from V and 0 bases from J; bases unmatched to any gene: 11. The CDR3 bases are TGCAGTGCTTCACTTAGACAGGGGGGTTTCTCTGGGGCCAACGTCCTGACTTTC. Protein: CSASLRQGGFSGANVLTF.

The sample holds a few counts of this clonotype. The chain employs TRBV7-2 and TRBJ2-1, with D perhaps TRBD1 (5 bases). Germline-derived CDR1 and CDR2 are SGHTA and FQGNSA. The ends were cut back, 1 base at V and 0 bases at J, with 13 bases in the middle. The CDR3 contains 17 residues. In DNA, the CDR3 is TGTGCCAGCAGCTTAGTCGCAGGGCAAAGCTCCTACAATGAGCAGTTCTTC. Translating gives CASSLVAGQSSYNEQFF.

This clonotype was seen at least ten times. This chain uses TRBV5-1 with TRBJ1-2, with a weak D call TRBD1 (5 bases). From germline, CDR1 is SGHRS and CDR2 YFSETQ. The CDR3 loop spans 13 amino acids. Trimming pared 2 bases from V and 7 bases from J, leaving 12 bases between. Here the CDR3 DNA reads TGCGCCAGCAGCTTTCAAGGGGCAGGTGGCTACACCTTC. Translating gives CASSFQGAGGYTF.